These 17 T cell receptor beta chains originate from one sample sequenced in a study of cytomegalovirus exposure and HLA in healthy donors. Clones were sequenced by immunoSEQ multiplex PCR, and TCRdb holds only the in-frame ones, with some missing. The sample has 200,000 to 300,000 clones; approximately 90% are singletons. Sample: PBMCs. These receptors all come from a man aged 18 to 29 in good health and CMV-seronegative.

The CDR3 DNA sequence: TGTGCCAGCAGCTTAGAAGGGGGAAACTATGGCTACACCTTC. Translated, it gives CASSLEGGNYGYTF. The chain uses TRBV13 and TRBJ1-2; D might be TRBD1 (6 bases). The CDR3 is 14 residues long. The V end was cut by 1 base, the J end by 2 bases, with 8 bases between. Germline V lookup: CDR1 PRHDT, CDR2 FYEKMQ (reference sequence).

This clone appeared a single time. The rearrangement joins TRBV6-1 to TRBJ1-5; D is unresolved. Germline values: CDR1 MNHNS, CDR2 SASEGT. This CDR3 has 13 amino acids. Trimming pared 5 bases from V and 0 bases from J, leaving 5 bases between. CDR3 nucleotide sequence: TGTGCCAGCAGTCGAGATAGCAATCAGCCCCAGCATTTT. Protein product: CASSRDSNQPQHF.

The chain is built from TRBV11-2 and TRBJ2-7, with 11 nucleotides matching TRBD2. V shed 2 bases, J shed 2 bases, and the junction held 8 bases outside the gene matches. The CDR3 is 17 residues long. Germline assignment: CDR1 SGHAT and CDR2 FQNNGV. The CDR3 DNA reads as TGTGCCAGCAGCTTACGTGGGACTAGCGGAAAGACCTACGAGCAGTACTTC. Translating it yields CASSLRGTSGKTYEQYF.

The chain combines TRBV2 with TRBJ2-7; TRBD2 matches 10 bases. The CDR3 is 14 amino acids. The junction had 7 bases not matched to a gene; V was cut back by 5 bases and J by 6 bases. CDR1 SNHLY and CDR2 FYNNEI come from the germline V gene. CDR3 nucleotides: TGTGCCAGCAGTCGGACTAGCGGAGGCCTCGAGCAGTACTTC. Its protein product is CASSRTSGGLEQYF.

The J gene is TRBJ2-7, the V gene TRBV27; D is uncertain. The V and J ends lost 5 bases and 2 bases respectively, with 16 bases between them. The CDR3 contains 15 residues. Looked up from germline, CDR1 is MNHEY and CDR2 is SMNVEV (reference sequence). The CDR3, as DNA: TGTGCCAGCAGTCCAACCGGGTTAGTCCCCTACGAGCAGTACTTC. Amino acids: CASSPTGLVPYEQYF.

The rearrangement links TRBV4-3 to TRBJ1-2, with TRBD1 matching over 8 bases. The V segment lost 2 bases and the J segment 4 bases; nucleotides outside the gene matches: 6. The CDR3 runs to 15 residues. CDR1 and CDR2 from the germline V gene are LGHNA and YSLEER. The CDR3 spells CASSQYRGTVYGYTF. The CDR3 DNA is TGCGCCAGCAGCCAATACAGGGGGACAGTCTATGGCTACACCTTC.

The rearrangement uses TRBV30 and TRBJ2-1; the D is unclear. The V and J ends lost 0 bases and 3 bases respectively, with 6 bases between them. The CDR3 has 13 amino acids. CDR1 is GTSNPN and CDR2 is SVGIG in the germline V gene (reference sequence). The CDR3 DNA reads TGTGCCTGGAGTGTACTCTTCTACAATGAGCAGTTCTTC. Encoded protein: CAWSVLFYNEQFF.

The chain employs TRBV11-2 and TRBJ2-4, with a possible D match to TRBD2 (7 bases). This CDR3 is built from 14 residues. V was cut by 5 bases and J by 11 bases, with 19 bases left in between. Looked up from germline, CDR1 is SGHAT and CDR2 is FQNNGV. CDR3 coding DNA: TGTGCCAGCAGCCCACCCGATAGAGGGGGGGTTCAGTACTTC. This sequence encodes CASSPPDRGGVQYF.

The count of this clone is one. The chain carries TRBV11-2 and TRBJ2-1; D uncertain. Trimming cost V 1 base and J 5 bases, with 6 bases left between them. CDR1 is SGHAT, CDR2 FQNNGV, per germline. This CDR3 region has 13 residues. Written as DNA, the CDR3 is TGTGCCAGCAGCTTAGTACTAAACAATGAGCAGTTCTTC. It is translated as CASSLVLNNEQFF.

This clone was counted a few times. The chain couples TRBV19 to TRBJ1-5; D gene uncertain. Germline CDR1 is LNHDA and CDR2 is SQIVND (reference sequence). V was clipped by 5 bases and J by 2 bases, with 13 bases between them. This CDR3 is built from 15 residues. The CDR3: CASSPRRGGNQPQHF. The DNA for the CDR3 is TGTGCCAGTAGTCCTCGCCGGGGTGGCAATCAGCCCCAGCATTTT.

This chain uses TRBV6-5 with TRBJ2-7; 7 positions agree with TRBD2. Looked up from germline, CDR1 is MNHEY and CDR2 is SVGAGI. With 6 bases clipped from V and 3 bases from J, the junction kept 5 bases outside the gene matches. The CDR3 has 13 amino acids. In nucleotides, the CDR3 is TGTGCCAGCAGCCCGGGGGGAATCTACGAGCAGTACTTC. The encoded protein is CASSPGGIYEQYF.

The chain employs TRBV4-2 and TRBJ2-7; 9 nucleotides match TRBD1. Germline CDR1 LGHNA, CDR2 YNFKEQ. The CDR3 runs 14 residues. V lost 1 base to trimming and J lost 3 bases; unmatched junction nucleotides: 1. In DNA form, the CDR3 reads TGTGCCAGCAGCCAAGGACAGGGGGACTACGAGCAGTACTTC. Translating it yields CASSQGQGDYEQYF.

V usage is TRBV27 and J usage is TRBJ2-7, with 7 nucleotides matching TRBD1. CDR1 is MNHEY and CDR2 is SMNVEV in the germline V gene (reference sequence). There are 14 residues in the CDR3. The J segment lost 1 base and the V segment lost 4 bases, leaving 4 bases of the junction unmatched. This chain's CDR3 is CASSSMDRSYEQYF. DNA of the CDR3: TGTGCCAGCAGTTCAATGGACAGGTCCTACGAGCAGTACTTC.

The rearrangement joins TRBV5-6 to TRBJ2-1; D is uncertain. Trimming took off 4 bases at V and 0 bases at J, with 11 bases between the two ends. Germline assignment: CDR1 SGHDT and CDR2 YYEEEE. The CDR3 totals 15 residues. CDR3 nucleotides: TGTGCCAGCAGCACCACCCGGAGCTCCTACAATGAGCAGTTCTTC. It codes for CASSTTRSSYNEQFF.

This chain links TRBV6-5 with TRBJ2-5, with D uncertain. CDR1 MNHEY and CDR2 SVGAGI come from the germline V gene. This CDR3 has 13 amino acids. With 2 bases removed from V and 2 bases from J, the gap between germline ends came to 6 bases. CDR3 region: CASSYNQQETQYF. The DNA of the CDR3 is TGTGCCAGCAGTTACAACCAGCAAGAGACCCAGTACTTC.

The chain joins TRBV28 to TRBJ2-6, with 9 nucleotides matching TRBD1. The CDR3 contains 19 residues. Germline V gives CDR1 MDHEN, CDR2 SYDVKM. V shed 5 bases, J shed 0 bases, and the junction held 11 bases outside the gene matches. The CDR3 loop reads CASSKEGDRVLSGANVLTF. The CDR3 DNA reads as TGTGCCAGCAGTAAAGAAGGGGACAGGGTCCTCTCTGGGGCCAACGTCCTGACTTTC.

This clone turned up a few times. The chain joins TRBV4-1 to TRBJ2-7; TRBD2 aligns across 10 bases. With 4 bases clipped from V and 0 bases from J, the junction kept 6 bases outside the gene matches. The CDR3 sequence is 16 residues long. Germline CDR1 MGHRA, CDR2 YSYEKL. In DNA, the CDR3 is TGCGCCAGCAGCCGGGTAGCGGGGGGAAACTCCTACGAGCAGTACTTC. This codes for CASSRVAGGNSYEQYF.